The 24 T cell receptor beta chains reported below all come from one sample, sequenced in a study of blood T cell repertoires in COVID-19 (dated by TCRdb to the early 2020s). Libraries were built with the immunoSEQ multiplex PCR assay. The table comes from immuneACCESS by way of TCRdb, which keeps in-frame sequences with V and J called. Part of the clones is missing from these tables; in studies checked, under half for an unresolved V gene and the rest for unknown reasons. The sample table shows approximately 240,000 clones, and around nine tenths are seen once. The ten largest make up 2.1% of the sample. The sequenced sample consisted of peripheral blood. These receptors were taken from a woman between 35 and 50 years old who had recovered from COVID-19.

This sequence joins TRBV5-6 and TRBJ2-7; TRBD2 agrees at 14 bases. V gave up 0 bases and J gave up 5 bases; unmatched junction bases: 10. The CDR3 totals 18 residues. Germline CDR1 reads SGHDT; CDR2 reads YYEEEE. CDR3 loop: CASSLDRPGLAGENEQYF. DNA of the CDR3: TGTGCCAGCAGCTTGGATAGGCCGGGACTAGCGGGAGAAAACGAGCAGTACTTC. Looking up the rest from reference TRBV5-6 and TRBJ2-7 gives the full variable domain: DAGVTQSPTHLIKTRGQQVTLRCSPKSGHDTVSWYQQALGQGPQFIFQYYEEEERQRGNFPDRFSGHQFPNYSSELNVNALLLGDSALYLCASSLDRPGLAGENEQYFGPGTRLTVT.

The chain has TRBV19 and TRBJ1-2, with 7 bases identical to TRBD1. The CDR3 contains 13 residues. Germline V gene sequence: CDR1 LNHDA, CDR2 SQIVND (reference sequence). The ends lost 3 bases at V and 7 bases at J; junction bases unmatched: 5. CDR3 amino acids: CASSIRGGSGYTF. CDR3 DNA: TGTGCCAGTAGTATTAGAGGGGGCTCTGGCTACACCTTC. Supplemented by reference TRBV19 and TRBJ1-2, the full variable domain reads DGGITQSPKYLFRKEGQNVTLSCEQNLNHDAMYWYRQDPGQGLRLIYYSQIVNDFQKGDIAEGYSVSREKKESFPLTVTSAQKNPTAFYLCASSIRGGSGYTFGSGTRLTVV.

The chain uses TRBV9 and TRBJ1-3; 7 nucleotides line up with TRBD1. The ends lost 1 base at V and 0 bases at J; junction bases unmatched: 4. CDR1 and CDR2 (germline): SGDLS, YYNGEE. The CDR3 consists of 16 residues. CDR3 amino acids: CASSVSHRGSGNTIYF. The CDR3 bases are TGTGCCAGCAGCGTATCCCACAGGGGCTCTGGAAACACCATATATTTT. Combining the CDR3 with reference TRBV9 and TRBJ1-3 gives the whole variable domain DSGVTQTPKHLITATGQRVTLRCSPRSGDLSVYWYQQSLDQGLQFLIQYYNGEERAKGNILERFSAQQFPDLHSELNLSSLELGDSALYFCASSVSHRGSGNTIYFGEGSWLTVV.

This clone was picked up a small number of times. The CDR3 bases are TGTGCCAGCAGCTCGACCCCAGGGTCCTATGGCTACACCTTC. Translating it yields CASSSTPGSYGYTF. V and J are TRBV7-2 and TRBJ1-2, with D maybe TRBD1 (5 bases). V was cut by 4 bases and J by 4 bases, with 13 bases left in between. Germline CDR1 reads SGHTA; CDR2 reads FQGNSA. CDR3 length equals 14 residues. The full variable domain, rest sourced from reference TRBV7-2 and TRBJ1-2, is GAGVSQSPSNKVTEKGKDVELRCDPISGHTALYWYRQSLGQGLEFLIYFQGNSAPDKSGLPSDRFSAERTGGSVSTLTIQRTQQEDSAVYLCASSSTPGSYGYTFGSGTRLTVV.

The chain is built from TRBV7-8 and TRBJ1-1, with TRBD1 as a possible D gene (5 bases). With 2 bases removed from V and 4 bases from J, the gap between germline ends came to 17 bases. Germline-derived CDR1 and CDR2 are SGHVS and FQNEAQ. The CDR3 runs to 16 residues. The CDR3 nucleotides read TGTGCCAGCAGCTTATTAACAGTGGGAAGGGGCACTGAAGCTTTCTTT. Amino acids: CASSLLTVGRGTEAFF.

V usage is TRBV6-5 and J usage is TRBJ1-2; 7 bases agree with TRBD1. The CDR3 contains 13 residues. Germline CDR1 is MNHEY and CDR2 is SVGAGI. The J segment lost 7 bases and the V segment lost 7 bases, leaving 9 bases of the junction unmatched. CDR3 in amino acids: CASTTGQHPGYTF. The CDR3 bases are TGTGCCAGCACCACGGGACAGCACCCTGGCTACACCTTC.

The genes are TRBV7-2 and TRBJ2-5; 14 bases map to TRBD2. The V and J ends lost 5 bases and 7 bases, in that order; junction bases with no gene match: 9. The germline gives CDR1 SGHTA, CDR2 FQGNSA. The CDR3 runs to 16 residues. This CDR3 is CASSPSTSGGAGTQYF. The CDR3, as DNA: TGTGCCAGCAGCCCTTCGACTAGCGGGGGGGCCGGGACCCAGTACTTC.

This chain joins TRBV11-2 and TRBJ2-1; 7 bases map to TRBD2. The CDR3 is 13 amino acids. The junction had 5 bases not matched to a gene; V was cut back by 5 bases and J by 7 bases. The germline V gene encodes CDR1 SGHAT and CDR2 FQNNGV. CDR3 loop: CASSGRTRNEQFF. The CDR3 DNA sequence: TGTGCCAGCAGCGGTCGGACTAGGAATGAGCAGTTCTTC.

The CDR3: CASSIRPSGEGLIGDTQYF. The CDR3 DNA sequence: TGTGCCAGTAGTATTCGTCCTTCGGGGGAGGGCCTGATTGGTGATACGCAGTATTTT. The rearrangement joins TRBV19 to TRBJ2-3, with 7 bases lining up with TRBD2. CDR1 is LNHDA and CDR2 is SQIVND in the germline V gene (reference sequence). The CDR3 has 19 amino acids. V lost 3 bases and J lost 6; bases outside the gene matches: 21.

Only one count was recorded for this clone. This rearrangement joins TRBV3-1 (or the pseudogene TRBV3-2) to TRBJ2-2, with D possibly matching TRBD2 (6 bases). Trimming left V 4 bases short and J 1 base short, with 13 bases between. The CDR3 is 16 residues long. Looked up from germline, CDR1 is LGHDT and CDR2 is YNNKEL (reference sequence). CDR3 loop: CASSPRLSGNTGELFF. CDR3 bases: TGTGCCAGCAGCCCCCGGCTTAGCGGGAACACCGGGGAGCTGTTTTTT.

This rearrangement joins TRBV6-2 or TRBV6-3 to TRBJ2-5; D is possibly TRBD1 (7 bases). The V gene's germline CDR1 is MNHEY and CDR2 SVGEGT. V lost 5 bases and J 5 bases, leaving 18 bases between the germline ends. CDR3 length: 15 residues. For the CDR3, the DNA is TGTGCCAGCAGTGACCGGCCCAGGGGGAGGGAGACCCAGTACTTC. Translated: CASSDRPRGRETQYF.

This chain connects TRBV7-9 to TRBJ2-3; unclear D gene. Germline assignment: CDR1 SEHNR and CDR2 FQNEAQ (reference sequence). Trimming removed 0 bases from V and 9 bases from J, with 13 bases in between. The CDR3 has 14 amino acids. The CDR3 coding sequence is TGTGCCAGCAGCTTAGCCCAGGCCACTCACACGCAGTATTTT. Protein: CASSLAQATHTQYF.

The CDR3 nucleotides read TGTGCCAGCAGGCGTGGGCTCGAGATCCACAATGAGCAGTTCTTC. This codes for CASRRGLEIHNEQFF. The chain joins TRBV3-1 (or the pseudogene TRBV3-2) to TRBJ2-1; no clear D. V dropped 6 bases and J dropped 5 bases, with 17 bases sitting between them. CDR3 length: 15 amino acids. Germline V gene sequence: CDR1 LGHDT, CDR2 YNNKEL (reference sequence).

The V gene is TRBV14, the J gene TRBJ2-7, with D maybe TRBD2 (7 bases). Per germline, CDR1 SGHDN and CDR2 FVKESK. V lost 4 bases, J lost 2 bases, and 18 bases lay in between. The CDR3 consists of 16 residues. CDR3 DNA sequence: TGTGCCAGCAGCCGAGGGGGGGCAGTCATAACCTACGAGCAGTACTTC. This sequence encodes CASSRGGAVITYEQYF.

This clone showed up just once. The V and J genes are TRBV30 and TRBJ2-4; possibly TRBD1 for D (5 bases). The CDR3 has 15 amino acids. Trimming took 2 bases from V and 0 from J, leaving 11 bases between them. CDR1 is GTSNPN, CDR2 SVGIG, per germline (reference sequence). The CDR3 here is CAWSSTGLAKNIQYF. In DNA form, the CDR3 reads TGTGCCTGGAGTTCTACAGGTTTAGCCAAAAACATTCAGTACTTC.

The V gene is TRBV9, the J gene TRBJ1-2, with TRBD1 as a possible D gene (5 bases). V was pared by 4 bases and J by 4 bases, with 17 bases between. The germline V gene has CDR1 SGDLS and CDR2 YYNGEE. The CDR3 length is 15 residues. The DNA for the CDR3 is TGTGCCAGCAGCTACAATTCACAGGTTACCTATGGCTACACCTTC. Protein: CASSYNSQVTYGYTF. Looking up the rest from reference TRBV9 and TRBJ1-2 gives the full variable domain: DSGVTQTPKHLITATGQRVTLRCSPRSGDLSVYWYQQSLDQGLQFLIQYYNGEERAKGNILERFSAQQFPDLHSELNLSSLELGDSALYFCASSYNSQVTYGYTFGSGTRLTVV.

The chain uses TRBV30 and TRBJ1-3; TRBD1 matches 9 bases. V lost 2 bases and J lost 3; bases outside the gene matches: 2. Germline V CDR1 and CDR2: GTSNPN, SVGIG (reference sequence). The CDR3 loop spans 14 amino acids. The CDR3 is CAWSRQGVGNTIYF. In nucleotides, the CDR3 is TGTGCCTGGAGTCGACAGGGGGTTGGAAACACCATATATTTT.

The chain links TRBV28 to TRBJ1-5; D perhaps matches TRBD1 (6 bases). The germline V gene has CDR1 MDHEN and CDR2 SYDVKM. The CDR3 runs 16 residues. Trimming cost V 5 bases and J 2 bases, with 16 bases left between them. Here the CDR3 DNA reads TGTGCCAGCAGTCCCAAAGGGGGAGTGGGCAATCAGCCCCAGCATTTT. Amino acid sequence: CASSPKGGVGNQPQHF.

The V call is TRBV18, the J call TRBJ2-1, with 7 bases matching TRBD2. After removal of 4 bases from V and 5 bases from J, the junction contained 5 bases not matched to a gene. Germline CDR1 reads KGHSH; CDR2 reads LQKENI. The CDR3 consists of 14 residues. CDR3 sequence (DNA): TGTGCCAGCTCACTTAGACTAGCTAACAATGAGCAGTTCTTC. This codes for CASSLRLANNEQFF.

V usage is TRBV28 and J usage is TRBJ1-5, with D possibly matching TRBD1 (5 bases). V shed 3 bases and J shed 2 bases, with 11 bases lying between them. Germline V CDR1 and CDR2: MDHEN, SYDVKM. The CDR3 sequence is 15 residues long. DNA of the CDR3: TGTGCCAGCAGTTTGGGGGGATCGGGCAATCAGCCCCAGCATTTT. It codes for CASSLGGSGNQPQHF. Using reference TRBV28 and TRBJ1-5 for the parts outside the CDR3, the full variable domain is DVKVTQSSRYLVKRTGEKVFLECVQDMDHENMFWYRQDPGLGLRLIYFSYDVKMKEKGDIPEGYSVSREKKERFSLILESASTNQTSMYLCASSLGGSGNQPQHFGDGTRLSIL.

This sequence joins TRBV6-5 and TRBJ1-4, with no clear D. With 2 bases removed from V and 8 bases from J, the gap between germline ends came to 12 bases. The CDR3 loop spans 14 amino acids. Looked up from germline, CDR1 is MNHEY and CDR2 is SVGAGI. The DNA of the CDR3 is TGTGCCAGCAGTTACGGGAGGACGGTGGAAAAACTGTTTTTT. It yields the protein CASSYGRTVEKLFF.

The chain couples TRBV9 to TRBJ2-1, with 10 bases that match TRBD2. CDR3 length equals 16 residues. V shed 0 bases, J shed 2 bases, and the junction held 2 bases outside the gene matches. Germline CDR1 and CDR2: SGDLS and YYNGEE. The CDR3 DNA reads as TGTGCCAGCAGCGTAGGGACTAGCGGTACCTACAATGAGCAGTTCTTC. As protein: CASSVGTSGTYNEQFF.

The chain has TRBV30 and TRBJ1-1; D is ambiguous. V was shortened by 8 bases and J by 7 bases, with 14 bases between the two germline ends. The CDR3 extends over 11 amino acids. Per germline, CDR1 GTSNPN and CDR2 SVGIG (reference sequence). The CDR3, as DNA: TGTGCCGGGCAACCTGAGGGTGAAGCTTTCTTT. Protein: CAGQPEGEAFF.

The gene calls are TRBV6-5 and TRBJ1-6; the D is unclear. Germline CDR1 and CDR2: MNHEY and SVGAGI. The length of the CDR3 is 16 residues. V dropped 1 base and J dropped 4 bases, with 11 bases sitting between them. CDR3 residues: CASSYFPAAYNSPLHF. In DNA form, the CDR3 reads TGTGCCAGCAGTTACTTTCCGGCAGCGTATAATTCACCCCTCCACTTT.